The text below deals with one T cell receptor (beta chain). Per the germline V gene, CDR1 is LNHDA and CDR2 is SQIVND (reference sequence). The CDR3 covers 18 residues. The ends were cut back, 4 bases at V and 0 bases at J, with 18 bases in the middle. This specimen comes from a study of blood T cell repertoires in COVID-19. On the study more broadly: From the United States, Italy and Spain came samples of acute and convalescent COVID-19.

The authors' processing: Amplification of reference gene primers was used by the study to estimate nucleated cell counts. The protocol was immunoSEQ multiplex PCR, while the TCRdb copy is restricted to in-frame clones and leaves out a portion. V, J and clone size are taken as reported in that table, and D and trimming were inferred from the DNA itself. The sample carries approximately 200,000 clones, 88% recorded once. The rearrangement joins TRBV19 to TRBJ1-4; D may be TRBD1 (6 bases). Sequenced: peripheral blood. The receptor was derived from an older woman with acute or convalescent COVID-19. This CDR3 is CASSKAGARIATNEKLFF. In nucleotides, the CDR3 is TGTGCCAGTAGTAAGGCGGGGGCGAGAATTGCAACTAATGAAAAACTGTTTTTT.